The sequence of this T cell receptor beta chain was determined in a study of cytomegalovirus exposure and HLA in healthy donors. Looked up from germline, CDR1 is MGHRA and CDR2 is YSYEKL. V lost 0 bases and J lost 12, with 18 bases in between. This CDR3 comprises 14 residues. It was with 60 Vbeta and 13 Jbeta primers that the PCR ran. Assay used: immunoSEQ multiplex PCR; TCRdb lists only in-frame clones, some missing. The data show under 200,000 clones, 60% to 80% seen once. The clonotype was recovered from a middle-aged man in good health and CMV-seropositive. The sample was PBMCs. The J gene is TRBJ2-7, the V gene TRBV4-1; no clear D. DNA for the CDR3: TGCGCCAGCAGCCAAGATCGCCACAGTCTACATTGGTACTTC. This gives the protein CASSQDRHSLHWYF.